The T cell receptor beta chain described here comes from a study of shared clonotypes between healthy human individuals. General study results and limits: Sampling covered blood only; tissue repertoires likely differ.

Input per replicate PCR of unsorted PBMC was around 0.3 ug DNA, corresponding to some 30,000 T cell genomes. Method: immunoSEQ multiplex PCR; TCRdb's copy keeps in-frame clones and lacks some. Altogether some 500,000 clones are present, 60% to 80% being singletons, with the ten largest covering approximately 12%. To note about this clone: Its antigen is undetermined.

Germline V CDR1 and CDR2: SQVTM, ANQGSEA. This CDR3 contains 15 residues. V was shortened by 4 bases and J by 0 bases, with 10 bases between the two germline ends. The sample consisted of PBMCs. The rearrangement uses TRBV29-1 and TRBJ2-6, with D possibly matching TRBD2 (7 bases). The receptor was derived from a woman aged 40 to 50 in good health. Some clones in this sample may be carry-over from other donors' samples. CDR3 bases: TGCAGCGTTGGGGGGGGCTCCTCTGGGGCCAACGTCCTGACTTTC. It codes for CSVGGGSSGANVLTF. Full variable domain (missing parts from reference TRBV29-1 and TRBJ2-6): SAVISQKPSRDICQRGTSLTIQCQVDSQVTMMFWYRQQPGQSLTLIATANQGSEATYESGFVIDKFPISRPNLTFSTLTVSNMSPEDSSIYLCSVGGGSSGANVLTFGAGSRLTVL.